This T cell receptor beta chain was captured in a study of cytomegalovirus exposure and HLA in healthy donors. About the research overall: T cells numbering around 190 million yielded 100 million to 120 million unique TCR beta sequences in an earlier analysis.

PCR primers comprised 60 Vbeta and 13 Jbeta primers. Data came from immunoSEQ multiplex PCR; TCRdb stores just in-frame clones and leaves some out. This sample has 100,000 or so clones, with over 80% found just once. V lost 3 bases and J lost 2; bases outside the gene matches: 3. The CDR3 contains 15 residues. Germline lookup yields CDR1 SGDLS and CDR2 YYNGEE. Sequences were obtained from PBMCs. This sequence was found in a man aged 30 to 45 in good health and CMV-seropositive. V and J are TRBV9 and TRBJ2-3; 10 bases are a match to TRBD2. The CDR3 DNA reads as TGTGCCAGCAGCGGGACTAGCGGCCCCACAGATACGCAGTATTTT. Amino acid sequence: CASSGTSGPTDTQYF.